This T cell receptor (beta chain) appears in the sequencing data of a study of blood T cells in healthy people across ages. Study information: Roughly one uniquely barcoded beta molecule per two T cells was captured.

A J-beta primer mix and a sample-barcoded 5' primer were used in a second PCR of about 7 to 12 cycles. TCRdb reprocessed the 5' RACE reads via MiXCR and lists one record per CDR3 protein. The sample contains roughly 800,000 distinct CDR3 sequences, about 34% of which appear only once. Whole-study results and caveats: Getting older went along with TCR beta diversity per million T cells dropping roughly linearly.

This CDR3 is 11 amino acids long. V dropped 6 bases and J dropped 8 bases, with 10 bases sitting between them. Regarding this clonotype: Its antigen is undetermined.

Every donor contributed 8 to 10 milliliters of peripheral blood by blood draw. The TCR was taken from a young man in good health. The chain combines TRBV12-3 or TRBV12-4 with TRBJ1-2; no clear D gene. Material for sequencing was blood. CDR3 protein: CASRAGGGYTF. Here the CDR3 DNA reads TGTGCCAGCAGGGCGGGCGGAGGCTACACCTTC.